This T cell receptor beta chain was captured in a study of blood T cell repertoires in COVID-19. Study in general: In each case, the material was cDNA or gDNA derived from T cells, B-cell-depleted T cells, or PBMCs.

Original handling: Reference gene primer amplification in the assay estimated nucleated cell counts. Produced via immunoSEQ multiplex PCR; TCRdb's table is partial and in-frame only. Clone size and the V and J calls come from that table; the DNA yielded D and trimming. The table lists roughly 38,000 clones, 65% to 85% of them singletons. J gave up 0 bases and V 5 bases, and 4 bases lay outside the gene matches. This CDR3 comprises 15 residues. Germline V lookup: CDR1 SGHNT, CDR2 YENEEA. This receptor was identified in an elderly man with active or convalescent COVID-19. J is TRBJ2-7 and V is TRBV11-3; TRBD2 matches at 10 bases. Sequencing input: peripheral blood. The CDR3 DNA sequence: TGTGCCAGCAGCCCGACTAGCGGGTACTCCTACGAGCAGTACTTC. Its translation: CASSPTSGYSYEQYF.